These 18 T cell receptor beta chains were all obtained from the same sample, sequenced in a study of early T cells in non-severe SARS-CoV-2 infection. TCRdb used MiXCR to reprocess the 5' RACE reads, holding one entry per CDR3 protein. The data contain approximately 99,000 distinct CDR3 sequences, 9% to 14% of them singletons. Sequenced: whole blood. These receptors originate from an adult who was a healthcare worker with PCR-confirmed SARS-CoV-2 infection or an uninfected control (not recorded which).

The chain couples TRBV4-2 to TRBJ2-3; 7 positions agree with TRBD2. V shed 4 bases and J 8 bases; nucleotides not matched to a gene: 9. Germline CDR1 is LGHNA and CDR2 is YNFKEQ. There are 14 residues in the CDR3. The CDR3 nucleotides are TGTGCCAGCAGCCCTCTCGACCCGGGAGGTACGCAGTATTTT. Its protein product is CASSPLDPGGTQYF.

This clonotype appeared many times. The chain links TRBV9 to TRBJ2-1, with no clear D. Per germline, CDR1 SGDLS and CDR2 YYNGEE. The ends were cut back, 0 bases at V and 4 bases at J, with 11 bases in the middle. The CDR3 has 15 residues. The CDR3, as DNA: TGTGCCAGCAGCGTAGGTGGCTGGCAGTACAATGAGCAGTTCTTC. Its translation is CASSVGGWQYNEQFF.

This clonotype has a count of ten or more. The chain employs TRBV30 and TRBJ1-5; D uncertain. The CDR3 has 16 residues. V was clipped by 5 bases and J by 4 bases, with 21 bases between them. Germline loops: CDR1 GTSNPN, CDR2 SVGIG (reference sequence). Written as DNA, the CDR3 is TGTGCCTGGCGGCCCGCCGGCGGGTCCATGAATCAGCCCCAGCATTTT. It encodes CAWRPAGGSMNQPQHF. The full variable domain, rest sourced from reference TRBV30 and TRBJ1-5, is SQTIHQWPATLVQPVGSPLSLECTVEGTSNPNLYWYRQAAGRGLQLLFYSVGIGQISSEVPQNLSASRPQDRQFILSSKKLLLSDSGFYLCAWRPAGGSMNQPQHFGDGTRLSIL.

The J gene is TRBJ2-7, the V gene TRBV10-1, with unresolved D. CDR3 size: 14 residues. In germline, CDR1 is WNHNN, CDR2 SYGVQD (reference sequence). The V gene lost 8 bases and the J gene lost 3 bases, with 17 bases spanning the gap. The CDR3 coding sequence is TGCGCCAGCCACGGCCGCAGCTCTAGCTACGAGCAGTACTTC. This gives the protein CASHGRSSSYEQYF.

This chain joins TRBV12-3 or TRBV12-4 and TRBJ2-3; the D gene could be TRBD1 or TRBD2 (5 bases each). The CDR3 is made up of 17 amino acids. Trimming took 10 bases from V and 3 from J, leaving 26 bases between them. This chain's CDR3 is CANLRGVDATITDTQYF. The CDR3 region has the DNA TGTGCCAACCTTAGAGGGGTCGATGCTACGATTACAGATACGCAGTATTTT.

This clonotype has more than one count but fewer than ten. The chain is built from TRBV2 and TRBJ1-3; 7 positions match TRBD1. Trimming took 5 bases from V and 9 from J; bases not matched to a gene: 7. Germline CDR1 SNHLY, CDR2 FYNNEI. This CDR3 has 13 amino acids. The CDR3 loop reads CASSSDRVATIYF. In DNA form, the CDR3 reads TGTGCCAGCAGTTCTGACAGGGTTGCCACCATATATTTT.

This clonotype was recorded only once. The chain has TRBV29-1 and TRBJ2-7; D might be TRBD1 (6 bases). Germline lookup yields CDR1 SQVTM and CDR2 ANQGSEA. The germline V and J ends were trimmed by 5 bases and 2 bases, with 13 bases remaining between them. This CDR3 has 13 residues. The chain's CDR3 is CSVSRGPTYEQYF. The CDR3 DNA follows: TGCAGCGTTAGCAGGGGCCCCACCTACGAGCAGTACTTC.

At least ten counts were recorded for this clonotype. CDR3 in amino acids: CSALPRDRTYSNQPQHF. Here the CDR3 DNA reads TGCAGTGCTCTACCCCGGGACAGGACATATAGCAATCAGCCCCAGCATTTT. This chain joins TRBV20-1 and TRBJ1-5; 8 nucleotides align to TRBD1. CDR1 and CDR2 from the germline V gene are DFQATT and SNEGSKA (reference sequence). J lost 0 bases, V lost 5 bases, and 12 bases had no gene match. The CDR3 contains 17 residues.

This clonotype was recorded a few times. The gene calls are TRBV12-3 or TRBV12-4 and TRBJ2-2; 10 nucleotides agree with TRBD2. The CDR3 sequence is 14 residues long. Unmatched junction bases numbered 3, after V lost 5 bases and J lost 6 bases. The CDR3 DNA follows: TGTGCCAGCAGTGGGCTAGCGGGAGCCGGGGAGCTGTTTTTT. It codes for CASSGLAGAGELFF.

This clonotype has more than one count but fewer than ten. The V call is TRBV11-2, the J call TRBJ2-6; TRBD1 aligns across 8 bases. Germline V lookup: CDR1 SGHAT, CDR2 FQNNGV. V lost 5 bases and J lost 2; bases outside the gene matches: 14. The CDR3 sequence is 19 residues long. DNA for the CDR3: TGTGCCAGCAGCCCCAGGCGCGGACAGGGTGTAGCTGGGGCCAACGTCCTGACTTTC. The encoded protein is CASSPRRGQGVAGANVLTF.

Regarding this clonotype: This may be a read error, as it is one base from a much larger clone. The chain uses TRBV24-1 and TRBJ2-1; D may be TRBD1 (6 bases). Germline CDR1 KGHDR, CDR2 SFDVKD. Trimming pared 11 bases from V and 5 bases from J, leaving 15 bases between. The CDR3 is 13 residues long. CDR3 protein: CAITDSVDNEQFF. The DNA for the CDR3 is TGTGCCATCACGGACAGTGTCGACAATGAGCAGTTCTTC.

This clonotype was observed a few times. The chain's CDR3 is CASSPGITYEQYF. The DNA of the CDR3 is TGTGCCAGCAGCCCAGGGATCACCTACGAGCAGTACTTC. The V call is TRBV7-3, the J call TRBJ2-7; perhaps TRBD1 as D (5 bases). This CDR3 is 13 amino acids long. Trimming left V 5 bases short and J 2 bases short, with 10 bases between. The germline V gene encodes CDR1 SGHTA and CDR2 FQGTGA.

This clonotype appeared many times. The chain is built from TRBV20-1 and TRBJ2-1; no reliable D call. The V and J ends lost 3 bases and 6 bases respectively, with 9 bases between them. CDR1 and CDR2 from the germline V gene are DFQATT and SNEGSKA (reference sequence). The CDR3 is 12 amino acids. The DNA of the CDR3 is TGCAGTGCTAGTCGACTTACCAATGAGCAGTTCTTC. Encoded protein: CSASRLTNEQFF.

This clonotype came up many times. The V and J genes are TRBV7-9 and TRBJ2-3; TRBD2 matches at 8 bases. Trimming at V came to 5 bases and at J to 7 bases, leaving 8 bases not matched to a gene. Germline lookup yields CDR1 SEHNR and CDR2 FQNEAQ (reference sequence). This CDR3 has 14 residues. CDR3 sequence: CASSPARGGNTQYF. The CDR3 DNA reads as TGTGCCAGCAGCCCCGCTCGGGGGGGCAATACGCAGTATTTT.

The rearrangement uses TRBV6-1 and TRBJ2-4, with unresolved D. The length of the CDR3 is 16 residues. Trimming shortened V by 1 base and J by 1 base, and 11 bases separated the two germline ends. Per the germline V gene, CDR1 is MNHNS and CDR2 is SASEGT. The CDR3 DNA reads TGTGCCAGCAGTGAAGAACTTGGTAGGGCCAAAAACATTCAGTACTTC. Translation gives CASSEELGRAKNIQYF.

The table lists this clonotype with a few counts. The CDR3, as DNA: TGTGCCAGCAGCGAACAGGGGGCGGGCGGCTACACCTTC. This gives the protein CASSEQGAGGYTF. The chain has TRBV7-2 and TRBJ1-2; TRBD1 aligns across 9 bases. Germline V gene sequence: CDR1 SGHTA, CDR2 FQGNSA. The CDR3 runs 13 residues. V trimming: 5 bases; J trimming: 8 bases; junction bases outside the gene matches: 6.

CDR3 region: CSVAGGMAYNEQFF. The CDR3 nucleotides read TGCAGCGTTGCGGGAGGGATGGCCTACAATGAGCAGTTCTTC. J is TRBJ2-1 and V is TRBV29-1, with 8 bases lining up with TRBD2. The CDR3 length is 14 residues. Germline loops: CDR1 SQVTM, CDR2 ANQGSEA. J gave up 2 bases and V 4 bases, and 4 bases lay outside the gene matches.

In its sample, this clonotype was seen many times. A junction boundary mismatches the germline segment, possibly from a read error. The rearrangement uses TRBV7-7 and TRBJ2-1; TRBD1 is a possible D gene (5 bases). The CDR3 is 15 amino acids. The germline gives CDR1 SSHAT, CDR2 FNYEAQ (reference sequence). The CDR3 nucleotides read TGTGCTAGCAGCTTAGGGCAGGGAACCCTCAATGAGCAGTTCTTC. Translation: CASSLGQGTLNEQFF. The variable domain in full, with the rest retrieved from reference TRBV7-7 and TRBJ2-1, is GAGVSQSPRYKVTKRGQDVTLRCDPISSHATLYWYQQALGQGPEFLTYFNYEAQPDKSGLPSDRFSAERPEGSISTLTIQRTEQRDSAMYRCASSLGQGTLNEQFFGPGTRLTVL.